This passage covers 3 T cell receptor beta chains from one sample sequenced in a study of response to subunit inactivated influenza vaccine (dated by TCRdb to 2016 to 2018). Library preparation was by RT-PCR. TCRdb shows the sequencer as Illumina HiSeq 2500. Using fastp trimming at Q25 and MiXCR clonotype assembly, TCRdb reanalyzed the public sequencing data and kept in-frame beta chains. Rows matching on CDR3 protein sequence are summarized as one entry with the most common DNA and genes. The table for this sample lists over 800,000 distinct CDR3 sequences; approximately 21% of them were counted only once. Roughly a tenth of the sample rests with the top ten. The sequencing used PBMCs from blood, collected about 5 days after vaccination. The receptors shown here come from a man aged 45-65 years who received an inactivated influenza vaccine. Donor details come from another sample of the same person, matched by shared clones.

This clonotype has more than one count but fewer than ten. This sequence joins TRBV3-1 and TRBJ1-1; D gene uncertain. The V gene's germline CDR1 is LGHDT and CDR2 YNNKEL (reference sequence). The V and J ends lost 1 base and 2 bases respectively, with 8 bases between them. The CDR3 is 14 amino acids. CDR3 residues: CASSQGIANTEAFF. The CDR3 DNA is TGTGCCAGCAGCCAAGGAATCGCAAACACTGAAGCTTTCTTT.

As regards this clonotype: Mismatch with germline at one junction end may stem from a read error. The rearrangement uses TRBV15 and TRBJ2-7, with D possibly matching TRBD1 (6 bases). CDR3 size: 12 residues. CDR1 is LNHNV and CDR2 is YYDKDF in the germline V gene (reference sequence). DNA for the CDR3: TGTGCCACCAGCAGACTTCAGGGACACAAGAACTTC. Translation gives CATSRLQGHKNF.

V usage is TRBV12-3 or TRBV12-4 and J usage is TRBJ1-6; D is unclear. The V end lost 4 bases, the J end lost 8 bases, and 12 bases lay between the germline ends. The CDR3 is 14 residues long. As DNA, the CDR3 is TGTGCCAGCAGTTCCATCGACCCTGATTCACCCCTCCACTTT. Its protein product is CASSSIDPDSPLHF.